The TCR beta chain described here comes from a study of OX40 agonist ivuxolimab in advanced cancers. Turning to the study itself: Three patients had partial responses: one hepatocellular carcinoma, two cutaneous melanoma. Findings and limits, study-wide: Some nonresponders additionally presented with little normalized T-cell clonal expansion.

The data were produced by immunoSEQ multiplex PCR, yet TCRdb's version contains in-frame clones alone and is incomplete. The table records about 54,000 clones, approximately 84% of them present only once. In the case of this clone: Its specificity is not known. The germline gene is not matched at one end of the junction; a read error may be the cause.

The CDR3 consists of 12 residues. In germline, CDR1 is SGHDT, CDR2 YYEEEE. Sample: CD4+ or CD8+ T cells sorted from blood, taken in a trial of the OX40 agonist ivuxolimab. The source is an adult with an advanced solid tumor such as melanoma, head and neck, liver or kidney cancer. This chain links TRBV5-6 with TRBJ1-1; tentatively, D is TRBD1 (5 bases). The chain's CDR3 is CVSSSRGFEAFF. In DNA form, the CDR3 reads TGTGTCAGCAGCTCCCGGGGGTTTGAAGCTTTCTTT. Looking up the rest from reference TRBV5-6 and TRBJ1-1 gives the full variable domain: DAGVTQSPTHLIKTRGQQVTLRCSPKSGHDTVSWYQQALGQGPQFIFQYYEEEERQRGNFPDRFSGHQFPNYSSELNVNALLLGDSALYLCVSSSRGFEAFFGQGTRLTVV.